This T cell receptor beta chain comes out of a study of CD8+CD57+ T cells in acquired aplastic anemia. The wider study: The mean DNA yield obtained from sorted CD4+ and CD8+ cells came to 3.2 ug.

Germline-derived CDR1 and CDR2 are SGHRS and YFSETQ. The CDR3 contains 15 residues. V gave up 0 bases and J gave up 4 bases, with 12 bases separating them. The TCR beta profiling, which covered VDJ combination and CDR3 sequence, was carried out using genomic DNA as the template. TCRdb fed the reads into MiXCR, producing one record per CDR3 protein. The sample lists some 150,000 distinct CDR3 sequences, under 55% occurring once. Selection for sequencing was limited to patients who had shown CD8+CD57+ cell expansion by flow cytometry. The diagnosis in all patients was severe acquired aplastic anemia. There was no therapy given to any patient before the blood sampling took place.

The sequence was obtained from a human donor with aplastic anemia. The rearrangement joins TRBV5-1 to TRBJ2-3; D unclear. Sequencing was done on a sample of sorted CD4+, CD8+, or CD8+CD57+ T cells (not recorded which) from PBMCs. CDR3 amino acids: CASSLDAFLPDTQYF. The CDR3 DNA follows: TGCGCCAGCAGCTTGGATGCCTTCCTCCCAGATACGCAGTATTTT.